The 23 T cell receptor beta chains below all came from one sample that was sequenced in a study of blood T cell repertoires in COVID-19. Assay: immunoSEQ multiplex PCR; the TCRdb copy retains only in-frame clones and omits some. Altogether more than 150,000 clones are present, under 85% being singletons, with the ten largest covering roughly 13%. The sequencing input was peripheral blood. These receptors were collected from a man between 65 and 80 years old who had recovered from COVID-19.

The chain uses TRBV27 and TRBJ2-1, with 8 bases identical to TRBD1. The CDR3 contains 19 residues. The trim removed 3 bases at V and 0 bases at J, leaving 13 bases unmatched. Germline loops: CDR1 MNHEY, CDR2 SMNVEV (reference sequence). CDR3 amino acids: CASSLSGTGRRSSYNEQFF. In nucleotides, the CDR3 is TGTGCCAGCAGTTTGTCCGGGACAGGCCGCAGGAGCTCCTACAATGAGCAGTTCTTC.

The chain is built from TRBV27 and TRBJ2-7; 7 bases are shared with TRBD1. Germline values: CDR1 MNHEY, CDR2 SMNVEV (reference sequence). Losses at the gene ends were 4 bases for V and 2 bases for J; bases not matched to a gene: 2. There are 13 residues in the CDR3. The CDR3 loop is CASSWDRAYEQYF. The CDR3 DNA reads as TGTGCCAGCAGTTGGGACAGAGCCTACGAGCAGTACTTC.

A few counts support this clone. The chain uses TRBV5-6 and TRBJ2-3; possibly TRBD2 for D (5 bases). There are 15 residues in the CDR3. Trimming took 4 bases from V and 6 from J, leaving 18 bases between them. The germline V gene has CDR1 SGHDT and CDR2 YYEEEE. CDR3 in DNA: TGTGCCAGCAGCCCTTCGGAGCGGCTCACCGATACGCAGTATTTT. Translated, it gives CASSPSERLTDTQYF.

With regard to this clone: One junction end disagrees with the germline gene, perhaps due to a read error. The chain recombines TRBV7-7 with TRBJ2-5; 11 bases agree with TRBD2. Per germline, CDR1 SSHAT and CDR2 FNYEAQ (reference sequence). The CDR3 has 15 residues. The CDR3 DNA sequence: TGTGCTAGCAGCTTAGCGGGGGGGGGCCCGGAGACCCAGTACTTC. Its translation: CASSLAGGGPETQYF.

This chain joins TRBV4-3 and TRBJ2-5; no clear D gene. V shed 0 bases and J shed 5 bases, with 13 bases lying between them. The CDR3 has 15 residues. CDR1 and CDR2 (germline): LGHNA, YSLEER. Here the CDR3 reads CASSQDVGRRETQYF. The CDR3 region has the DNA TGCGCCAGCAGCCAAGATGTAGGTAGGCGGGAGACCCAGTACTTC.

This clone was found once. The chain carries TRBV5-4 and TRBJ1-1, with 8 bases fitting TRBD1. CDR3 length equals 15 residues. V lost 3 bases, J lost 5 bases, and 9 bases stayed unmatched. Looked up from germline, CDR1 is SGHNT and CDR2 is YYREEE (reference sequence). This CDR3 reads CASSSFRGRGTEAFF. CDR3 DNA sequence: TGTGCCAGCAGCTCCTTCAGGGGGCGAGGAACTGAAGCTTTCTTT.

Concerning this clone itself: Additional DNA sequences in this sample encode the identical CDR3. The genes are TRBV7-9 and TRBJ2-1; 10 bases agree with TRBD2. In germline, CDR1 is SEHNR, CDR2 FQNEAQ (reference sequence). Trimming removed 5 bases from V and 3 bases from J; junction bases left unmatched: 7. This CDR3 has 16 amino acids. The DNA for the CDR3 is TGTGCCAGCAGCCCCGGACTAGCGGAGATCTACAATGAGCAGTTCTTC. Its translation: CASSPGLAEIYNEQFF.

This chain links TRBV11-2 with TRBJ2-7; 9 bases match TRBD1. CDR3 length: 15 residues. V was pared by 5 bases and J by 1 base, with 6 bases of the junction left unmatched. Germline V gene lookup returns CDR1 SGHAT and CDR2 FQNNGV. The CDR3 coding sequence is TGTGCCAGCAGCCCTCCCGGGACAGGGTCCTACGAGCAGTACTTC. It encodes CASSPPGTGSYEQYF.

The chain uses TRBV4-1 and TRBJ1-1; 7 nucleotides line up with TRBD1. The germline V gene encodes CDR1 MGHRA and CDR2 YSYEKL. After removal of 4 bases from V and 11 bases from J, the junction contained 19 bases not matched to a gene. CDR3 length equals 16 residues. DNA of the CDR3: TGCGCCAGCAGCCCCGAAAGGAGCCAGGGGGGCCGAGGTGCTTTCTTT. As protein: CASSPERSQGGRGAFF.

This clone showed up many times. The chain has TRBV5-1 and TRBJ2-2, with 9 bases matching TRBD2. The CDR3 has 15 residues. Germline lookup yields CDR1 SGHRS and CDR2 YFSETQ. The junction had 7 bases not matched to a gene; V was cut back by 0 bases and J by 10 bases. The CDR3 sequence is CASSLEGSGRMELFF. CDR3 DNA sequence: TGCGCCAGCAGCTTGGAAGGTAGCGGGAGAATGGAGCTGTTTTTT.

The chain uses TRBV6-5 and TRBJ2-1, with 11 bases that match TRBD2. V was pared by 6 bases and J by 4 bases, with 5 bases of the junction left unmatched. The CDR3 length is 15 residues. Germline lookup yields CDR1 MNHEY and CDR2 SVGAGI. The CDR3 loop reads CASRAGTSGYNEQFF. The DNA of the CDR3 is TGTGCCAGCAGAGCCGGGACTAGCGGTTACAATGAGCAGTTCTTC.

Written as DNA, the CDR3 is TGTGCCAGCAGTCCTACCGGGAATCAGCCCCAGCATTTT. It codes for CASSPTGNQPQHF. The chain is built from TRBV16 and TRBJ1-5, with D hard to call. This CDR3 comprises 13 residues. The germline CDR1 and CDR2 sequences are KGHSY and FQNENV. V dropped 6 bases and J dropped 4 bases, with 10 bases sitting between them.

The chain joins TRBV7-8 to TRBJ2-3; 7 bases line up with TRBD2. This CDR3 is built from 16 residues. Per germline, CDR1 SGHVS and CDR2 FQNEAQ. Trimming removed 2 bases from V and 2 bases from J; junction bases left unmatched: 7. CDR3 loop: CASSLSGGGNTDTQYF. In nucleotides, the CDR3 is TGTGCCAGCAGCTTATCTGGCGGGGGAAACACAGATACGCAGTATTTT.

The chain has TRBV5-1 and TRBJ1-6; TRBD1 aligns across 7 bases. The CDR3 has 17 amino acids. CDR1 and CDR2 from the germline V gene are SGHRS and YFSETQ. V lost 5 bases to trimming and J lost 0 bases; unmatched junction nucleotides: 8. This chain's CDR3 is CASSPRTGSSYNSPLHF. DNA for the CDR3: TGCGCCAGCAGTCCCAGGACAGGAAGCTCCTATAATTCACCCCTCCACTTT. Combining the CDR3 with reference TRBV5-1 and TRBJ1-6 gives the whole variable domain KAGVTQTPRYLIKTRGQQVTLSCSPISGHRSVSWYQQTPGQGLQFLFEYFSETQRNKGNFPGRFSGRQFSNSRSEMNVSTLELGDSALYLCASSPRTGSSYNSPLHFGNGTRLTVT.

The CDR3 bases are TGTGCCATCAGTGAGCAGCGGGAGAGGACCGGGGAGCTGTTTTTT. Translation: CAISEQRERTGELFF. The rearrangement joins TRBV10-3 to TRBJ2-2, with 8 nucleotides matching TRBD2. With V trimmed by 2 bases and J by 5 bases, 4 bases remained unmatched. The CDR3 extends over 15 amino acids. CDR1 ENHRY and CDR2 SYGVKD come from the germline V gene.

The chain uses TRBV19 and TRBJ2-1; 9 bases align to TRBD2. CDR1 LNHDA and CDR2 SQIVND come from the germline V gene (reference sequence). The CDR3 sequence is 16 residues long. V dropped 6 bases and J dropped 8; count of bases not matched to a gene: 14. The chain's CDR3 is CASSPRTLAGRDEQFF. Here the CDR3 DNA reads TGTGCCAGTAGCCCTCGTACGCTAGCGGGACGGGATGAGCAGTTCTTC.

The J gene is TRBJ2-3, the V gene TRBV18; possibly TRBD1 for D (5 bases). CDR3 length: 13 amino acids. Germline V CDR1 and CDR2: KGHSH, LQKENI. Trimming took off 3 bases at V and 1 base at J, with 5 bases between the two ends. This chain's CDR3 is CASSPTGTDTQYF. The CDR3 coding sequence is TGTGCCAGCTCACCGACAGGCACAGATACGCAGTATTTT.

This chain uses TRBV7-2 with TRBJ2-7; TRBD2 matches 9 bases. The CDR3 extends over 16 amino acids. CDR1 and CDR2 from the germline V gene are SGHTA and FQGNSA. The V gene end was trimmed by 5 bases and the J gene end by 4 bases; junction bases not matched to a gene: 12. CDR3 in amino acids: CASSDRGASGTYEQYF. The CDR3 bases are TGTGCCAGCAGCGACCGTGGGGCTAGCGGGACGTACGAGCAGTACTTC. The whole variable domain, remainder taken from reference TRBV7-2 and TRBJ2-7, is GAGVSQSPSNKVTEKGKDVELRCDPISGHTALYWYRQSLGQGLEFLIYFQGNSAPDKSGLPSDRFSAERTGGSVSTLTIQRTQQEDSAVYLCASSDRGASGTYEQYFGPGTRLTVT.

The chain couples TRBV10-3 to TRBJ2-3; 15 bases line up with TRBD2. This CDR3 region has 17 residues. Germline CDR1 reads ENHRY; CDR2 reads SYGVKD. With V trimmed by 4 bases and J by 8 bases, 10 bases remained unmatched. The DNA of the CDR3 is TGTGCCATCAGTGTTGGCGGACTAGCGGGAGGGGGGGGTACGCAGTATTTT. This gives the protein CAISVGGLAGGGGTQYF.

The chain is built from TRBV4-2 and TRBJ2-5, with 8 nucleotides matching TRBD1. The CDR3 has 15 amino acids. Trimming removed 2 bases from V and 2 bases from J; junction bases left unmatched: 4. CDR1 and CDR2 (germline): LGHNA, YNFKEQ. The CDR3 here is CASSQFGQGQETQYF. In DNA, the CDR3 is TGTGCCAGCAGCCAATTCGGACAGGGTCAAGAGACCCAGTACTTC.

The V gene is TRBV7-2, the J gene TRBJ2-5; D is possibly TRBD1 (5 bases). This CDR3 contains 15 residues. Germline CDR1 is SGHTA and CDR2 is FQGNSA. The V gene lost 2 bases and the J gene lost 2 bases, with 12 bases spanning the gap. CDR3 residues: CASSLSTVKQETQYF. CDR3 nucleotides: TGTGCCAGCAGCTTATCGACAGTAAAGCAAGAGACCCAGTACTTC.

CDR3: CASSLRGQFYGYTF. The CDR3 nucleotides read TGTGCCAGCAGTTTACGCGGACAGTTCTATGGCTACACCTTC. The rearrangement links TRBV28 to TRBJ1-2, with a possible D match to TRBD1 (6 bases). CDR3 length: 14 residues. Between the trimmed V and J ends, which lost 2 bases and 4 bases, there was a span of 11 bases. CDR1 MDHEN and CDR2 SYDVKM come from the germline V gene.

V is TRBV20-1 and J is TRBJ2-1; no reliable D call. V was clipped by 3 bases and J by 0 bases, with 6 bases between them. The CDR3 runs to 13 residues. CDR1 is DFQATT and CDR2 is SNEGSKA in the germline V gene (reference sequence). The DNA of the CDR3 is TGCAGTGCTAGTCCCAGCTCCTACAATGAGCAGTTCTTC. This encodes CSASPSSYNEQFF.